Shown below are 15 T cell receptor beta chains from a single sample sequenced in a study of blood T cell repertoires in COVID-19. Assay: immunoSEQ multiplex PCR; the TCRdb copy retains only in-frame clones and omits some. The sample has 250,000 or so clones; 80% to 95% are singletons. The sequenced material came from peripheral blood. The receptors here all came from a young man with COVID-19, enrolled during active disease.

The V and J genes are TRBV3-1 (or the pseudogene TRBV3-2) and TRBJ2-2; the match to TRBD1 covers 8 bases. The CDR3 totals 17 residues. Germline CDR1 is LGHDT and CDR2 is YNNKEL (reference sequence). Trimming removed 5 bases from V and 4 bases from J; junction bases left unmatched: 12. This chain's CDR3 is CASSGVVRTGTTGELFF. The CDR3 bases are TGTGCCAGCAGCGGTGTGGTGAGGACAGGGACCACCGGGGAGCTGTTTTTT.

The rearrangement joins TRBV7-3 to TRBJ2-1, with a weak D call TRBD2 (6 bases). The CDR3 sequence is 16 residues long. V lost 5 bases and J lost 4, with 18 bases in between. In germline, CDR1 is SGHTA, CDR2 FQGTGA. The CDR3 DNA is TGTGCCAGCAGCCCCATCCCGGGACTCGATTACAATGAGCAGTTCTTC. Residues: CASSPIPGLDYNEQFF.

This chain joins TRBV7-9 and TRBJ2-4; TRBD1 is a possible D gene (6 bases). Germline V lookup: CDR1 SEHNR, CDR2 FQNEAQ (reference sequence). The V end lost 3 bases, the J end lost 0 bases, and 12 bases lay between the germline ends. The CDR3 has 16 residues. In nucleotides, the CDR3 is TGTGCCAGCAGCTTTGGGACACTGACAGCCAAAAACATTCAGTACTTC. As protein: CASSFGTLTAKNIQYF.

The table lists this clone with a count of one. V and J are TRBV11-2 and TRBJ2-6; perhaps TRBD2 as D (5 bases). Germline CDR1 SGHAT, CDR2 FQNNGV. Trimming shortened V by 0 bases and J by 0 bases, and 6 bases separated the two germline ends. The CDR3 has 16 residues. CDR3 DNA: TGTGCCAGCAGCTTAGACGGACTCTCTGGGGCCAACGTCCTGACTTTC. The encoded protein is CASSLDGLSGANVLTF.

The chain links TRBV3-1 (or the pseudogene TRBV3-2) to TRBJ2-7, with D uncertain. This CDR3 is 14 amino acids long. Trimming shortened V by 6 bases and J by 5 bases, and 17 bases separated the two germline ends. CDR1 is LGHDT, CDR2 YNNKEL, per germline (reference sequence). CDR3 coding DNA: TGTGCCAGCAGAGGTTACGGAGCCGTGCACGAGCAGTACTTC. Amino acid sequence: CASRGYGAVHEQYF.

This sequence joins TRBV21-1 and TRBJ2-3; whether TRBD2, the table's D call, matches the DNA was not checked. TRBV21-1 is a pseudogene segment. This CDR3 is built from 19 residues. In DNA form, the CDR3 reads TGTGCCAGCAGCTCATACCGACTAGCGGGGGCACGAAGCACAGATACGCAGTATTTT. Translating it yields CASSSYRLAGARSTDTQYF.

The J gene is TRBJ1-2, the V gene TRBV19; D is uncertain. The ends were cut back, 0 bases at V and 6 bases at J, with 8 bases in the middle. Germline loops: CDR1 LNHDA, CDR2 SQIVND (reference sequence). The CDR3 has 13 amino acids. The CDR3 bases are TGTGCCAGTAGTATAGATCGAGGGAATGGCTACACCTTC. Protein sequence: CASSIDRGNGYTF.

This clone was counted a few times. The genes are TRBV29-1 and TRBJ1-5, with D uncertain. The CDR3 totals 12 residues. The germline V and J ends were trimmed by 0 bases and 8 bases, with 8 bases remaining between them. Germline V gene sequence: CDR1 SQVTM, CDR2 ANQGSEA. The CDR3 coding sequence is TGCAGCGTTGAAGATGCGGGCGAGCCCCAGCATTTT. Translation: CSVEDAGEPQHF.

CDR3 region: CASSQTQGINEQFF. The CDR3 DNA reads as TGCGCCAGCAGCCAAACACAGGGTATCAATGAGCAGTTCTTC. The J gene is TRBJ2-1, the V gene TRBV5-1, with a weak D call TRBD1 (6 bases). V lost 4 bases, J lost 6 bases, and 14 bases lay in between. Per the germline V gene, CDR1 is SGHRS and CDR2 is YFSETQ. The CDR3 is 14 amino acids. The full variable domain, with the rest looked up from reference TRBV5-1 and TRBJ2-1, is KAGVTQTPRYLIKTRGQQVTLSCSPISGHRSVSWYQQTPGQGLQFLFEYFSETQRNKGNFPGRFSGRQFSNSRSEMNVSTLELGDSALYLCASSQTQGINEQFFGPGTRLTVL.

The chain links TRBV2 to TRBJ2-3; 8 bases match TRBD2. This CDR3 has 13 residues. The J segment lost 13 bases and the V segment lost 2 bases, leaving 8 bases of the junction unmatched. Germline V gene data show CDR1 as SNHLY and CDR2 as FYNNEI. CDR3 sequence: CASSETRGAFEYF. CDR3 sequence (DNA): TGTGCCAGCAGTGAAACGCGGGGGGCCTTCGAGTATTTT.

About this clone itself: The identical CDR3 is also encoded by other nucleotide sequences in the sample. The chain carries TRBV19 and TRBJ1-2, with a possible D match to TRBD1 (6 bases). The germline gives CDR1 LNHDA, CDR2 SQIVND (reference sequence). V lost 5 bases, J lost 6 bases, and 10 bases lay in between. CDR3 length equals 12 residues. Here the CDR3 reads CASSLRTDGYTF. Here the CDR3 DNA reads TGTGCCAGTAGTTTACGGACAGATGGCTACACCTTC.

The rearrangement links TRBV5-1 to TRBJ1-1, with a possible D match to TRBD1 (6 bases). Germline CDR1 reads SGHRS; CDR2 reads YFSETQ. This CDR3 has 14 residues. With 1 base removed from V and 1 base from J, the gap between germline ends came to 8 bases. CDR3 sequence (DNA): TGCGCCAGCAGCTTGCAGGGGAAGAACACTGAAGCTTTCTTT. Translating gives CASSLQGKNTEAFF.

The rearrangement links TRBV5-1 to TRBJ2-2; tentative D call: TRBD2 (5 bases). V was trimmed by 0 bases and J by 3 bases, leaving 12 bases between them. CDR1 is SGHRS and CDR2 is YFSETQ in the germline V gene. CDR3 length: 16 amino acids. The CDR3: CASSLVVSADTGELFF. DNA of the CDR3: TGCGCCAGCAGCTTGGTTGTTAGCGCTGACACCGGGGAGCTGTTTTTT.

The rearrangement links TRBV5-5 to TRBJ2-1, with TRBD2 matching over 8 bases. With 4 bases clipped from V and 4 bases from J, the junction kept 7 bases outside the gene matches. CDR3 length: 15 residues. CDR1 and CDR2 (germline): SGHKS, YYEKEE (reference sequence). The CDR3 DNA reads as TGTGCCAGCAGCAGTCGGGGGGGCGAGTACAATGAGCAGTTCTTC. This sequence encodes CASSSRGGEYNEQFF.

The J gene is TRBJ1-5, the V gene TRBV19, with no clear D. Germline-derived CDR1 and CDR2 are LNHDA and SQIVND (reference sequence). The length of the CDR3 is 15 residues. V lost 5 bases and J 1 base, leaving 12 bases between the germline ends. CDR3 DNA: TGTGCCAGTAGTTTCCGACCGGGAAGCAATCAGCCCCAGCATTTT. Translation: CASSFRPGSNQPQHF.